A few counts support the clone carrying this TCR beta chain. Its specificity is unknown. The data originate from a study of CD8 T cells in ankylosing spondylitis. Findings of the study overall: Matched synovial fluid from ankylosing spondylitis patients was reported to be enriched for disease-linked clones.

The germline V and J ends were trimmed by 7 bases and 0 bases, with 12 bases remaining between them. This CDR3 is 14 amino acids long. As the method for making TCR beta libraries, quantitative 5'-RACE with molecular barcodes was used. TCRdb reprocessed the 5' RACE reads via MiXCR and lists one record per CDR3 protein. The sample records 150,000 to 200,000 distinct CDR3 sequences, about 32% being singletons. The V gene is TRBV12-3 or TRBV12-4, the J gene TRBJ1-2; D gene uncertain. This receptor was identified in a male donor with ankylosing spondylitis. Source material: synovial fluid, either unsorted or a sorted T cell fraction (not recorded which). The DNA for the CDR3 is TGTGCCAGCACCGCCCAAACCCCTAACTATGGCTACACCTTC. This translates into CASTAQTPNYGYTF.